This entry concerns a single TCR beta chain. Its antigen is still unknown. Use of 60 Vbeta and 13 Jbeta primers characterized the PCR. TCRdb's copy holds only in-frame clones and misses some; the assay was immunoSEQ multiplex PCR. This table holds 90,000 to 140,000 clones, approximately 82% found once. Germline V gives CDR1 SGDLS, CDR2 YYNGEE. The CDR3 runs to 16 residues. After removal of 4 bases from V and 0 bases from J, the junction contained 6 bases not matched to a gene. This sample is drawn from a study of cytomegalovirus exposure and HLA in healthy donors. Study as a whole: Earlier results showed 117 million unique TCR beta sequences derived from approximately 170 million T cells.

Whole-study findings and limits: What TCR beta sequences reportedly achieved was accurate prediction of HLA-A and HLA-B alleles in most subjects. Over 15,000 TCR beta sequences were associated with HLA alleles at 0.05 false discovery rate in a later analysis. TCR association rates varied by HLA locus in a later analysis, with DRB1 highest and HLA-C lowest.

The chain recombines TRBV9 with TRBJ1-3; 8 nucleotides line up with TRBD1. The specimen was PBMCs. The TCR originated in a man aged 35-49 years in good health and CMV-seropositive. For the CDR3, the DNA is TGTGCCAGCAGCCGCACAGGGGGGAGCTCTGGAAACACCATATATTTT. This sequence encodes CASSRTGGSSGNTIYF.